Below are 19 T cell receptor beta chains sequenced from a single sample in a study of T cell repertoires in cytomegalovirus infection. One entry per CDR3 protein, called by TCRdb with MiXCR from the reads. The data hold 57,000 or so distinct CDR3 sequences, with about 33% observed a single time. Their specific antigens are unknown. The material sequenced was PBMCs, sequenced either directly or after in vitro stimulation (not recorded which). Receptor source: a human donor in good health (CMV status not recorded). Some clones in this sample may be carry-over from other donors' samples.

The chain recombines TRBV6-6 with TRBJ1-6; 10 nucleotides agree with TRBD1. The CDR3 totals 13 residues. Germline CDR1 is MNHNY and CDR2 is SVGAGI (reference sequence). Trimming took 10 bases from V and 9 from J; bases not matched to a gene: 6. CDR3 protein: CATTDRGFSPLHF. CDR3 bases: TGTGCCACCACGGACAGGGGGTTTTCACCCCTCCACTTT.

This chain links TRBV7-2 with TRBJ1-1; D is ambiguous. The CDR3 runs 14 residues. V was pared by 6 bases and J by 1 base, with 12 bases between. Germline lookup yields CDR1 SGHTA and CDR2 FQGNSA. The CDR3 here is CASSPPGRNTEAFF. Written as DNA, the CDR3 is TGTGCCAGCAGTCCCCCGGGAAGGAACACTGAAGCTTTCTTT.

This clonotype is termed medium-sized. The CDR3 nucleotides read TGTGCCAGCAGCTTCACAGATACGCAGTATTTT. Its protein is CASSFTDTQYF. The chain couples TRBV5-4 to TRBJ2-3, with D uncertain. From germline, CDR1 is SGHNT and CDR2 YYREEE (reference sequence). The V end lost 2 bases, the J end lost 2 bases, and 0 bases lay between the germline ends. This CDR3 is built from 11 residues.

V usage is TRBV2 and J usage is TRBJ2-5; D is tentatively TRBD1 or TRBD2 (6 bases each). Germline V gene sequence: CDR1 SNHLY, CDR2 FYNNEI. The germline V and J ends were trimmed by 2 bases and 7 bases, with 11 bases remaining between them. This CDR3 has 13 residues. The CDR3 sequence: CASSEQGRSTQYF. The CDR3 nucleotides read TGTGCCAGCAGTGAACAGGGGAGGTCGACCCAGTACTTC.

This chain connects TRBV27 to TRBJ2-1, with a tentative D call TRBD2 (6 bases). The CDR3 is made up of 15 amino acids. V lost 2 bases and J lost 6, with 14 bases in between. CDR1 and CDR2 (germline): MNHEY, SMNVEV (reference sequence). CDR3 DNA sequence: TGTGCCAGCAGTTTAGATGCGGGATTGGGCAATGAGCAGTTCTTC. Amino acid sequence: CASSLDAGLGNEQFF.

The chain combines TRBV11-1 with TRBJ1-6; D uncertain. The germline CDR1 and CDR2 sequences are SGHAT and FQDESV (reference sequence). This CDR3 contains 13 residues. Trimming took 5 bases from V and 12 from J, leaving 14 bases between them. The CDR3 nucleotides read TGTGCCAGCAGCCCAACGGCCAATCGACCCCTCCACTTT. It specifies CASSPTANRPLHF.

The genes are TRBV4-3 and TRBJ2-3, with a tentative D call TRBD1 (6 bases). Germline V gene data show CDR1 as LGHNA and CDR2 as YSLEER. This CDR3 has 16 residues. The V end lost 3 bases, the J end lost 0 bases, and 13 bases lay between the germline ends. The CDR3 DNA reads TGCGCCAGCAGCCACCGGGACCAGGGGAGCACAGATACGCAGTATTTT. Amino acid sequence: CASSHRDQGSTDTQYF.

To note about this clonotype: An end of the junction differs from the germline gene, which may be a read error. The gene calls are TRBV7-9 and TRBJ2-3, with 10 bases lining up with TRBD2. The CDR3 contains 15 residues. Germline V gene lookup returns CDR1 SEHNR and CDR2 FQNEAQ (reference sequence). The CDR3 DNA sequence: TGTGCCAGCAGCATAGCGGGAGGCGAGACAGATACGCAGTATTTT. Translated, it gives CASSIAGGETDTQYF.

The chain combines TRBV9 with TRBJ1-1; D is ambiguous. With 4 bases removed from V and 3 bases from J, the gap between germline ends came to 13 bases. The CDR3 is 14 residues long. Germline lookup yields CDR1 SGDLS and CDR2 YYNGEE. This CDR3 is CASSSRVADTEAFF. CDR3 DNA: TGTGCCAGCAGCTCGAGGGTGGCAGACACTGAAGCTTTCTTT. Complete variable domain (other parts from reference TRBV9 and TRBJ1-1): DSGVTQTPKHLITATGQRVTLRCSPRSGDLSVYWYQQSLDQGLQFLIQYYNGEERAKGNILERFSAQQFPDLHSELNLSSLELGDSALYFCASSSRVADTEAFFGQGTRLTVV.

V is TRBV29-1 and J is TRBJ2-3, with D perhaps matching TRBD1 (5 bases). The CDR3 has 13 amino acids. V was shortened by 2 bases and J by 1 base, with 7 bases between the two germline ends. CDR1 is SQVTM and CDR2 is ANQGSEA in the germline V gene. The CDR3, as DNA: TGCAGCGTTGAAAAAGGGGGCACAGATACGCAGTATTTT. This encodes CSVEKGGTDTQYF.

A few counts support this clonotype. The rearrangement links TRBV2 to TRBJ2-2, with unresolved D. CDR1 and CDR2 (germline): SNHLY, FYNNEI. V gave up 5 bases and J gave up 1 base, with 14 bases separating them. The CDR3 covers 16 residues. CDR3 in DNA: TGTGCCAGCAGTTTTACCATGCTCCAGAACACCGGGGAGCTGTTTTTT. This encodes CASSFTMLQNTGELFF.

This clonotype was counted only a few times. This sequence joins TRBV20-1 and TRBJ2-1; 12 bases are a match to TRBD2. Germline V lookup: CDR1 DFQATT, CDR2 SNEGSKA (reference sequence). This CDR3 comprises 14 residues. Germline trimming cut 3 bases from V and 10 bases from J; bases unmatched to any gene: 7. Here the CDR3 reads CSASGLAGSGEQFF. The DNA of the CDR3 is TGCAGTGCTAGCGGACTAGCGGGATCTGGGGAGCAGTTCTTC.

The chain employs TRBV20-1 and TRBJ2-5, with 9 bases identical to TRBD2. The CDR3 sequence is 15 residues long. Trimming took 5 bases from V and 4 from J; bases not matched to a gene: 11. Germline loops: CDR1 DFQATT, CDR2 SNEGSKA (reference sequence). The CDR3 region is CSAREPSGEGETQYF. The CDR3 region has the DNA TGCAGTGCTCGGGAACCTAGCGGGGAAGGAGAGACCCAGTACTTC.

V and J are TRBV6-5 and TRBJ1-2; 9 bases map to TRBD1. Trimming removed 5 bases from V and 4 bases from J; junction bases left unmatched: 11. The CDR3 totals 16 residues. The V gene's germline CDR1 is MNHEY and CDR2 SVGAGI. CDR3 in amino acids: CASSRGGQGLSYGYTF. CDR3 in DNA: TGTGCCAGCAGTCGCGGGGGACAGGGCCTTAGCTATGGCTACACCTTC.

This sequence joins TRBV7-9 and TRBJ2-7; no definite D call. CDR1 and CDR2 (germline): SEHNR, FQNEAQ (reference sequence). Trimming left V 0 bases short and J 5 bases short, with 2 bases between. This CDR3 has 11 amino acids. CDR3 residues: CASSLADEQYF. The CDR3 DNA reads TGTGCCAGCAGCTTAGCGGACGAGCAGTACTTC.

This clonotype was detected a few times. This chain uses TRBV7-6 with TRBJ2-5, with 7 bases matching TRBD2. V shed 1 base, J shed 0 bases, and the junction held 2 bases outside the gene matches. CDR3 length: 15 residues. The germline V gene encodes CDR1 SGHVS and CDR2 FNYEAQ. The CDR3 DNA sequence: TGTGCCAGCAGCTTAGGGGCGGGGGACCAAGAGACCCAGTACTTC. Residues: CASSLGAGDQETQYF.

This sequence joins TRBV6-5 and TRBJ1-6, with D perhaps TRBD1 (5 bases). CDR3 length: 18 amino acids. The germline CDR1 and CDR2 sequences are MNHEY and SVGAGI. Trimming cost V 0 bases and J 9 bases, with 21 bases left between them. The CDR3 DNA sequence: TGTGCCAGCAGTTACTCGGGACTCTCCTCCTATAATGGTTCACCCCTCCACTTT. This gives the protein CASSYSGLSSYNGSPLHF.

CDR3 bases: TGTGCCAGCAGTCCCACGTGGGCGGGGGGGCTCGAGCAGTACTTC. This translates into CASSPTWAGGLEQYF. The chain combines TRBV2 with TRBJ2-7; 9 positions agree with TRBD2. The CDR3 has 15 residues. In germline, CDR1 is SNHLY, CDR2 FYNNEI. The V segment lost 5 bases and the J segment 6 bases; nucleotides outside the gene matches: 11.

The count of this clonotype is one. The V call is TRBV6-6, the J call TRBJ2-1; no firm D call. The CDR3 extends over 12 amino acids. The germline V gene has CDR1 MNHNY and CDR2 SVGAGI (reference sequence). Trimming took off 5 bases at V and 8 bases at J, with 10 bases between the two ends. The CDR3 loop is CASSRSGDEQFF. In DNA form, the CDR3 reads TGTGCCAGCAGTCGGTCGGGCGATGAGCAGTTCTTC.